Below, one T cell receptor (beta chain) is given with its context. Its specificity is unknown. This record belongs to a study of T-cell memory formation after mild COVID-19. TCRdb re-analysed the 5' RACE reads in MiXCR, keeping a single row per CDR3 protein. The profile covers 250,000 to 300,000 distinct CDR3 sequences, with around 17% appearing a single time and roughly 23% taken by the ten largest. CDR1 is SQVTM, CDR2 ANQGSEA, per germline. The V and J ends lost 2 bases and 6 bases, in that order; junction bases with no gene match: 3. CDR3 length: 13 residues. Study-level results: Pre-infection memory carried some responding clones, suggesting that cross-reactive memory joined.

The specimen was PBMCs or a T cell subset sorted from them (not recorded which). The chain carries TRBV29-1 and TRBJ2-1; 8 bases line up with TRBD1. The receptor was derived from a man aged 18 to 30 who had mild COVID-19 (a few samples of this study predate the infection). Cell type and time point are not known. As DNA, the CDR3 is TGCAGCGTTGAAAGGGACAGGCTCAATGAGCAGTTCTTC. The encoded protein is CSVERDRLNEQFF.